This TCR beta chain was identified in a study of control samples from healthy donors and cancer patients. Generated by immunoSEQ multiplex PCR, the TCRdb table keeps only in-frame clones and is missing some. The sample holds around 170,000 clones, 85% to 95% seen once. The CDR3 loop spans 11 amino acids. V gave up 6 bases and J gave up 9 bases, with 9 bases separating them. Germline V gives CDR1 SGHAT, CDR2 FQNNGV. Sequenced input: blood. The TCR originated in a man younger than 45 in good health. The chain uses TRBV11-2 and TRBJ1-3; no firm D call. The CDR3 loop reads CASSLQPTIYF. CDR3 DNA sequence: TGTGCCAGCAGTCTCCAGCCCACCATATATTTT.